Sequencing of this T cell receptor beta chain was carried out in a study of Graves' ophthalmopathy and Graves' hyperthyroidism. Across the whole study: Absence of ophthalmopathy within 18 months of follow-up defined stable hyperthyroidism.

V lost 7 bases and J 1 base, leaving 14 bases between the germline ends. Germline CDR1 is SQVTM and CDR2 is ANQGSEA. The CDR3 runs 14 residues. TCR beta CDR3 amplification used RNA transcripts. The authors performed first-round RT-PCR with HTBI primers and then a second-round multiplex PCR. TCRdb reanalysed the multiplex PCR reads using MiXCR and keeps one entry per CDR3 protein. The table shows around 1,200,000 distinct CDR3 sequences, with about two fifths occurring only once. Study results and limitations: Sensitivity of around 86% and specificity of around 80% were achieved when a 13-signature model separated ophthalmopathy from stable hyperthyroidism. For predicting ophthalmopathy progression, the model had about 64% sensitivity and under 85% specificity.

In its sample, this clonotype was seen many times. The antigen is not known. Aged 18 to 65, hyperthyroidism patients had new diagnoses of under 2 months' duration. The receptor's source is an adult man with Graves' hyperthyroidism. The chain recombines TRBV29-1 with TRBJ1-5; D unresolved. Sequenced: peripheral blood or thyroid tissue (not recorded which). The CDR3 region is CSAEEGGSNQPQHF. The CDR3 bases are TGCAGCGCCGAGGAGGGAGGGAGCAATCAGCCCCAGCATTTT. The full variable domain, its missing parts supplied by reference TRBV29-1 and TRBJ1-5, is SAVISQKPSRDICQRGTSLTIQCQVDSQVTMMFWYRQQPGQSLTLIATANQGSEATYESGFVIDKFPISRPNLTFSTLTVSNMSPEDSSIYLCSAEEGGSNQPQHFGDGTRLSIL.